The rows below give T cell receptor beta chains drawn from one sample of a study of T-cell reconstitution after alpha-beta-depleted transplantation in children. TCRdb reprocessed the PCR reads via MiXCR and lists one record per CDR3 protein. The sample has roughly 300,000 distinct CDR3 sequences; more than 8% are singletons. Sequencing was performed on PBMCs from the stem cell graft donor, taken from the stem cell graft. These receptors all come from a human donor who donated a stem cell graft to a child with SCID. CDR3s include the opening cysteine and the closing phenylalanine or tryptophan. A D gene is named only where the DNA matches it firmly. Only part of the rows carry a size: once, few, many, or a class if the clone is expanded.

>13|TRBJ1-2|TRBV7-6|many|-
TGTGCCAGCAGCTCGACGAGTCTCTATGGCTACACCTTC
CASSSTSLYGYTF
>13|TRBJ1-2|TRBV18|many|TRBD1
TGTGCCAGCTCACCCCCGACAGGGAATGGCTACACCTTC
CASSPPTGNGYTF
>13|TRBJ1-5|TRBV5-1|few|-
TGCGCCAGCAGCTTGGCGGTCAATCAGCCCCAGCATTTT
CASSLAVNQPQHF
>14|TRBJ2-3|TRBV20-1|few|TRBD1
TGCAGTGCCCGGACAGGGGGCGGCACAGATACGCAGTATTTT
CSARTGGGTDTQYF
>15|TRBJ2-1|TRBV20-1|-|TRBD2
TGCTGTGCTCCACTAGCGACTAGCTCCTACAATGAGCAGTTCTTC
CCAPLATSSYNEQFF
>16|TRBJ1-3|TRBV5-6|few|TRBD1
TGTGCCAGCAGCCAAGGGACAGCGTCCACGGGAAACACCATATATTTT
CASSQGTASTGNTIYF
>11|TRBJ2-7|TRBV2|-|TRBD2
TGTGCCAGCTGGACTAGCGGCGAGCAGTACTTC
CASWTSGEQYF
>16|TRBJ1-4|TRBV5-1|few|-
TGCGCCAGCAGCTCAGGGACGTTTGCAACTAATGAAAAACTGTTTTTT
CASSSGTFATNEKLFF
>15|TRBJ2-7|TRBV18|-|TRBD1
TGTGCCAGCTCACCCGGGACAGTCGTCTCCTACGAGCAGTACTTC
CASSPGTVVSYEQYF
>15|TRBJ2-3|TRBV27|few|-
TGTGCCAGCAGTTTCGACAGGAAGAACACAGATACGCAGTATTTT
CASSFDRKNTDTQYF
>14|TRBJ2-2|TRBV20-1|many|-
TGCAGTGCTAGAGACCGAGGGGCCACCGGGGAGCTGTTTTTT
CSARDRGATGELFF
>16|TRBJ2-1|TRBV5-1|many|TRBD2
TGCGCCAGCAGCTCCGGAAGCGGGAGCTCCTACAATGAGCAGTTCTTC
CASSSGSGSSYNEQFF
>13|TRBJ1-1|TRBV12-3/TRBV12-4|-|-
TGTGCCAGCAGTCCTCGGGAGGACACTGAAGCTTTCTTT
CASSPREDTEAFF
>16|TRBJ2-1|TRBV12-3/TRBV12-4|many|TRBD2
TGTGCCAGCAGTTTGCGGGGGGGTTTCTCCTACAATGAGCAGTTCTTC
CASSLRGGFSYNEQFF
>15|TRBJ2-5|TRBV12-3/TRBV12-4|many|TRBD2
TGTGCCAGCAGTTCCCCCCGGGGGGGGCAAGAGACCCAGTACTTC
CASSSPRGGQETQYF
>15|TRBJ2-1|TRBV7-8|few|-
TGTGCCAGCAGCTTTTTTCAGGGATCCTACAATGAGCAGTTCTTC
CASSFFQGSYNEQFF
>16|TRBJ2-3|TRBV4-1|few|TRBD2
TGCGCCAGCAGCCAAGAACTTGGACTAGCGATATTTGAGCAGTATTTT
CASSQELGLAIFEQYF
>13|TRBJ2-1|TRBV6-4|few|TRBD2
TGTGCCAGCAGTGACCGGGGGGGTGATGAGCAGTTCTTC
CASSDRGGDEQFF
>15|TRBJ2-1|TRBV3-1|-|TRBD1
TGTGCCAGCAGGGGACAGGCAGCCGCCTACAATGAGCAGTTCTTC
CASRGQAAAYNEQFF
>16|TRBJ1-3|TRBV7-2|-|-
TGTGCCAGCAGCCGGTGGACAGACGGCTCTGGAAACACCATATATTTT
CASSRWTDGSGNTIYF
>14|TRBJ2-7|TRBV7-2|-|-
TGTGCCAGCAGCTTAGGGCAGGGAGTGGGCGAGCAGTACTTC
CASSLGQGVGEQYF
>12|TRBJ1-4|TRBV25-1|few|TRBD1
TGTGCCAGCAGTGGAGGGGACAGAGTCCTGTTTTTT
CASSGGDRVLFF
>12|TRBJ2-1|TRBV6-5|-|-
TGTGCCAGCAGTTCCGTGGACGATGAGCAGTTCTTC
CASSSVDDEQFF
>12|TRBJ2-2|TRBV10-3|few|-
TGTGCCATCAGTGAGTCAGATGGGGAGCTGTTTTTT
CAISESDGELFF
>19|TRBJ1-6|TRBV4-1|few|TRBD1
TGCGCCAGCAGCCAACAACTGGGACAGGGGGCTTCCTATAATTCACCCCTCCACTTT
CASSQQLGQGASYNSPLHF
>15|TRBJ2-7|TRBV7-9|-|-
TGTGCCAGCAGCTTAGACTGGCAGAGCTCCTACGAGCAGTACTTC
CASSLDWQSSYEQYF
>17|TRBJ2-7|TRBV6-1|-|TRBD2
TGTGCCAGCAGTCTCACTAGCGGTATAACCCCTTACGAGGAGCAGTACTTC
CASSLTSGITPYEEQYF
>16|TRBJ2-5|TRBV4-2|-|TRBD2
TGTGCCAGCAGACAAGATAAGCGGGGGGCCCAAGAGACCCAGTACTTC
CASRQDKRGAQETQYF
>18|TRBJ2-1|TRBV7-8|-|-
TGTGCCAGCAGCCCAACAGGGGGGCCTAGCGGGGCCTACAATGAGCAGTTCTTC
CASSPTGGPSGAYNEQFF
>13|TRBJ2-1|TRBV29-1|few|-
TGCAGCGCACCCCACACCGGGGGTAATGAGCAGTTCTTC
CSAPHTGGNEQFF
>13|TRBJ2-7|TRBV29-1|-|TRBD2
TGCAGCGTTGAGGAGCGGGGGGCCTACGAGCAGTACTTC
CSVEERGAYEQYF
>13|TRBJ2-7|TRBV5-6|-|-
TGTGCCAGCGCCAGCAAGCAAAGGGACGAGCAGTACTTC
CASASKQRDEQYF
>17|TRBJ2-3|TRBV5-5|many|-
TGTGCCAGCAGCTCCGAACCGGGACGGGGAAGCGCAGATACGCAGTATTTT
CASSSEPGRGSADTQYF
>13|TRBJ1-6|TRBV12-3/TRBV12-4|-|-
TGTGCCAGCAGTTCGACAGACAATTCACCCCTCCACTTT
CASSSTDNSPLHF
>16|TRBJ2-2|TRBV7-9|few|TRBD1
TGTGCCAGCAGATCGTCAGGACAGGGTGAAACCGGGGAGCTGTTTTTT
CASRSSGQGETGELFF
>12|TRBJ2-1|TRBV24-1|few|-
TGTGCCACTTCACTCACGGGGAATGAGCAGTTCTTC
CATSLTGNEQFF
>14|TRBJ2-6|TRBV5-6|few|TRBD1
TGTGCCAGCAGCCGGGACAGGGGGACCAACGTCCTGACTTTC
CASSRDRGTNVLTF